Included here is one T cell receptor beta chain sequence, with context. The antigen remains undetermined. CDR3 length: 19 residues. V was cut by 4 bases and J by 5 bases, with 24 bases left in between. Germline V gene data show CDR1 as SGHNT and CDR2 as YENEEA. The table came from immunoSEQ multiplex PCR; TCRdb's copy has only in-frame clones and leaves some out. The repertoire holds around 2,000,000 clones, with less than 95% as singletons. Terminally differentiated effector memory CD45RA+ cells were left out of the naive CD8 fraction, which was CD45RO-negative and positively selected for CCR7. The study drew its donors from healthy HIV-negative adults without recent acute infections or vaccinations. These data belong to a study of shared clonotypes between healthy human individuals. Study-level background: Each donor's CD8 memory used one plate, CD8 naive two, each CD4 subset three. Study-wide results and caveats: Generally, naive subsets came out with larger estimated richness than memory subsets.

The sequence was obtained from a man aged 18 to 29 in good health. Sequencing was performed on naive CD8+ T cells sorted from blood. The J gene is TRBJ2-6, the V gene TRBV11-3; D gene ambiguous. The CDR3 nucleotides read TGTGCCAGCAGCTCGAAGCTCGATCTCGACAAAAGTCGGGCCAACGTCCTGACTTTC. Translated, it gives CASSSKLDLDKSRANVLTF.